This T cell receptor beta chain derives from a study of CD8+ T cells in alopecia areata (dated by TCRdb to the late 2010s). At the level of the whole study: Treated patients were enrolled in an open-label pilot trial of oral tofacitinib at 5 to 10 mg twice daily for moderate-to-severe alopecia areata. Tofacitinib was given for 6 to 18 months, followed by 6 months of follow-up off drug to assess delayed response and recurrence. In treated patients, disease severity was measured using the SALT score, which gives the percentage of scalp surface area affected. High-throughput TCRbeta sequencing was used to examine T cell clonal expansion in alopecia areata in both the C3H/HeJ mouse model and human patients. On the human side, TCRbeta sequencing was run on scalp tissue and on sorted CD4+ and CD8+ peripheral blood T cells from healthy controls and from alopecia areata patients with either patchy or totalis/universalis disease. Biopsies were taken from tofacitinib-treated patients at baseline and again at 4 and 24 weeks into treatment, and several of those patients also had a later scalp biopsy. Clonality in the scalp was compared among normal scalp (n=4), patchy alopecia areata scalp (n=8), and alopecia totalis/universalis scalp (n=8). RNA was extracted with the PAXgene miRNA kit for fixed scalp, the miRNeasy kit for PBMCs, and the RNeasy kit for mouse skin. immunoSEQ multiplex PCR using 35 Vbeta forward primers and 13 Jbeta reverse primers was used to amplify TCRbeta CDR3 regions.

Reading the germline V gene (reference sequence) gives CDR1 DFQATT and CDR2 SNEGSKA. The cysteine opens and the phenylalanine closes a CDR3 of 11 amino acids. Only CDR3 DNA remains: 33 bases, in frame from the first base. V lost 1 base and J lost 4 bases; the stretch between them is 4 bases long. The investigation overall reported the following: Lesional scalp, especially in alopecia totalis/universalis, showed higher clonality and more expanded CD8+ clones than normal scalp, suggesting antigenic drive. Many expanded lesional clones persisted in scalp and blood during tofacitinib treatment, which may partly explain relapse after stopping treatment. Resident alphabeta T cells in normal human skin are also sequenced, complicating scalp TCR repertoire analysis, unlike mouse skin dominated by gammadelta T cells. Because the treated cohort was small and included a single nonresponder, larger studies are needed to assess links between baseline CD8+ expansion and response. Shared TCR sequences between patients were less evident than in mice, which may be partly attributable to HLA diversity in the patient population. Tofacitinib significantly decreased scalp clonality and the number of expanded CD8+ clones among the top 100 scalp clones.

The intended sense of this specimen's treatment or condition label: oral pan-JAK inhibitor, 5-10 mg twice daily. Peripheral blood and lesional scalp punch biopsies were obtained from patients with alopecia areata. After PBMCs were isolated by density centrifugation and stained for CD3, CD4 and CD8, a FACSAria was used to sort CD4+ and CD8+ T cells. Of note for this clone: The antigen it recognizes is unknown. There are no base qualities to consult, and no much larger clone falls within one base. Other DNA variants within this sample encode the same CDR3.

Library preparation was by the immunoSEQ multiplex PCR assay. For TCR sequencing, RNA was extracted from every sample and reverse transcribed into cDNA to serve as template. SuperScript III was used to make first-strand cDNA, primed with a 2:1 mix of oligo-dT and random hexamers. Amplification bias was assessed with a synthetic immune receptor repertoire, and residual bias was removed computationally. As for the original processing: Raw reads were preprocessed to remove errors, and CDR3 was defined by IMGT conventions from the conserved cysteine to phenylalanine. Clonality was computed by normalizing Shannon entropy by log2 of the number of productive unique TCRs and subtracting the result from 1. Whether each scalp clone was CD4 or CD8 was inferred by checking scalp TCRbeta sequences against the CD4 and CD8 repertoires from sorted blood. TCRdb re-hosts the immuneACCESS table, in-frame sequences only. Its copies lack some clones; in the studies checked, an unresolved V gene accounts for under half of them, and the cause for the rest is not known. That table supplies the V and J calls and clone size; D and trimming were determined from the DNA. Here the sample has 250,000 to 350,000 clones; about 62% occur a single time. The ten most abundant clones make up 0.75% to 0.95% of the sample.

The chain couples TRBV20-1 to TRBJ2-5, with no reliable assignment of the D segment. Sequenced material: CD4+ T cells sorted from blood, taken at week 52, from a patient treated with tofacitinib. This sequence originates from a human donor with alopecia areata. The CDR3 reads CSARARETQYF. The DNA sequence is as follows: TGCAGTGCTAGAGCAAGAGAGACCCAGTACTTC.